This T cell receptor beta chain was profiled in a study of blood T cell repertoires in COVID-19. Germline assignment: CDR1 SEHNR and CDR2 FQNEAQ (reference sequence). Trimming shortened V by 4 bases and J by 9 bases, and 19 bases separated the two germline ends. CDR3 size: 15 residues. Libraries were prepared by immunoSEQ multiplex PCR; TCRdb keeps only in-frame clonotypes and omits some of them. The sample includes 110,000 or so clones, 80% to 90% of them seen just once. This clone was detected once. The source is a human donor with acute or convalescent COVID-19. The donor label of this sample is uncertain. Sequencing was performed on peripheral blood. This rearrangement joins TRBV7-9 to TRBJ2-1; TRBD2 is a possible D gene (6 bases). DNA of the CDR3: TGTGCCAGCAGCTCCCAAGCTCGGGGAGGAGGTGAGCAGTTCTTC. This gives the protein CASSSQARGGGEQFF. The full variable domain, completed using reference TRBV7-9 and TRBJ2-1, is DTGVSQNPRHKITKRGQNVTFRCDPISEHNRLYWYRQTLGQGPEFLTYFQNEAQLEKSRLLSDRFSAERPKGSFSTLEIQRTEQGDSAMYLCASSSQARGGGEQFFGPGTRLTVL.